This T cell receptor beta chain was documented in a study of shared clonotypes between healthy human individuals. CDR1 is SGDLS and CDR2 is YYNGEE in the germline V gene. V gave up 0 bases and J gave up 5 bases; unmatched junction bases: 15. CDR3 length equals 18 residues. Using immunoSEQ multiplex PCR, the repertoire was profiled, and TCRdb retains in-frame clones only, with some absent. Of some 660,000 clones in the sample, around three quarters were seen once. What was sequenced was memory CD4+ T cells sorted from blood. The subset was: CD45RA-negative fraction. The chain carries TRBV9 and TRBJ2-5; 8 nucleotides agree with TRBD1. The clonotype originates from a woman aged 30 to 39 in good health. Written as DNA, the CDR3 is TGTGCCAGCAGCGTAGCCAGCGCCGGACAGGGATCGGGTGAGACCCAGTACTTC. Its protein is CASSVASAGQGSGETQYF.